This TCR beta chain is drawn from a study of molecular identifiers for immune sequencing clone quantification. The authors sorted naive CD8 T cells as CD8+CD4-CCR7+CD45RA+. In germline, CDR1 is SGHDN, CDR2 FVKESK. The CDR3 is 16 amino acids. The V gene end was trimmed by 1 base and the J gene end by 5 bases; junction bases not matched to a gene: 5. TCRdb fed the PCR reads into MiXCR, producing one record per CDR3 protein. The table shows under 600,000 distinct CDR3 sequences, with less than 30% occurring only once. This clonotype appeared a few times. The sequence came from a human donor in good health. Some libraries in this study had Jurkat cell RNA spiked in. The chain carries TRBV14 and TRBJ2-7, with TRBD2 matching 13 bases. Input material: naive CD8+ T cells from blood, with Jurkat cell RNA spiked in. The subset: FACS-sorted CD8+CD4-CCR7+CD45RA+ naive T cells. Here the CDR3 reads CASSQGGTSGIHEQYF. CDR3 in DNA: TGTGCCAGCAGCCAAGGGGGGACTAGCGGGATCCACGAGCAGTACTTC.